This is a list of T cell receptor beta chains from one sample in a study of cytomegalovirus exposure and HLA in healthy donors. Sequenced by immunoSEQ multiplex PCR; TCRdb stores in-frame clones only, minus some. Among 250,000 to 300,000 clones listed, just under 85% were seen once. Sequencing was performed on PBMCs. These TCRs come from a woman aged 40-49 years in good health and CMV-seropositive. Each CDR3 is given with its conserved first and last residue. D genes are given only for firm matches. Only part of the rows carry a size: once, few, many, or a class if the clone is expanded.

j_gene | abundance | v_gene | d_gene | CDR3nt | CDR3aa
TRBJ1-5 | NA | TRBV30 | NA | TGTGCCTGGAGTGTAGGGGGTGTCAATCAGCCCCAGCATTTT | CAWSVGGVNQPQHF
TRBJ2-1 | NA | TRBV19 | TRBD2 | TGTGCCAGTAGTATATTTGTCTCTAGCGGGGGTGTTTACAATGAGCAGTTCTTC | CASSIFVSSGGVYNEQFF
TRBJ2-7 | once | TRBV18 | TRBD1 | TGTGCCAGCTCACCACCGTGGGACAGCGTCTCCTACGAGCAGTACTTC | CASSPPWDSVSYEQYF
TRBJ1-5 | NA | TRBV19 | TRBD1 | TGTGCCAGTAGCCTCGGGACAGCACTTAATCAGCCCCAGCATTTT | CASSLGTALNQPQHF
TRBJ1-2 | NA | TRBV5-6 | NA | TGTGCCAGCAGCTTGGACAGGGCTTATGGCTACACCTTC | CASSLDRAYGYTF
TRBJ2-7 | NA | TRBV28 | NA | TGTGCCAGCAGGCTGCCGATAAGCCCCTACGAGCAGTACTTC | CASRLPISPYEQYF
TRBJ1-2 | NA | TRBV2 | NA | TGTGCCAGGACGGGATTCCAAGGCTATGGCTACACCTTC | CARTGFQGYGYTF
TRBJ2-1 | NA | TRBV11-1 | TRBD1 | TGTGCCAGCAGCCGATGGACAGGCTACAATGAGCAGTTCTTC | CASSRWTGYNEQFF
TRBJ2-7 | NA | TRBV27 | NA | TGTGCCAGCAGTTTTTCTCGTACCTACGAGCAGTACTTC | CASSFSRTYEQYF
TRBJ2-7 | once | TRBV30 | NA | TGTGCCTGGAGTGTACCCTCGCGGTCCTACGAGCAGTACTTC | CAWSVPSRSYEQYF
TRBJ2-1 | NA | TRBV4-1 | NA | TGCGCCAGCAGCCAAGGACTAGGACTATCCTACAATGAGCAGTTCTTC | CASSQGLGLSYNEQFF
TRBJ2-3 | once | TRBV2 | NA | TGTGCCAGCTTGATCGGGGCGGGGTTTAGCACAGATACGCAGTATTTT | CASLIGAGFSTDTQYF
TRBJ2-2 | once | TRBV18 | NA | TGTGCCAGCTCACCACCAAGCATGGGGGCGAGAACCGGGGAGCTGTTTTTT | CASSPPSMGARTGELFF
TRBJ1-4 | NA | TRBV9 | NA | TGTGCCAGCAGCGTAGGGGTTGGGAGTGTCACAACTAATGAAAAACTGTTTTTT | CASSVGVGSVTTNEKLFF
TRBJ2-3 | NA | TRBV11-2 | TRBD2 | TGTGCCAGCAGCTTTACCGGGACTAGTGTGGCAGATACGCAGTATTTT | CASSFTGTSVADTQYF
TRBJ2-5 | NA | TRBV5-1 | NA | TGCGCCAGCAGCTTGGCCATGGAGACCCAGTACTTC | CASSLAMETQYF
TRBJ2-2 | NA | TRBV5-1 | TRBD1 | TGCGCCAGCAGCTTAGGGACAGGGTCGAACACCGGGGAGCTGTTTTTT | CASSLGTGSNTGELFF
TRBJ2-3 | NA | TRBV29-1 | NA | TGCAGCGTTGAAGTGGGGGGAGGAGGCGGCCTTTACACAGATACGCAGTATTTT | CSVEVGGGGGLYTDTQYF
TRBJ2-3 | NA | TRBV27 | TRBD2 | TGTGCCAGCAGTTTATTCCCTAGCGGGACTTTGGCAGATACGCAGTATTTT | CASSLFPSGTLADTQYF
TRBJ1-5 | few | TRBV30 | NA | TGTGCCTGGAGCGCAAGAGGGCCCCAGCATTTT | CAWSARGPQHF
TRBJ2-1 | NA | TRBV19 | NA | TGTGCCAGTAGTATAGAACTAGTCCACAATGAGCAGTTCTTC | CASSIELVHNEQFF
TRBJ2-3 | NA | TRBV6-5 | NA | TGTGCCAGCAGAGGGGGAGGCACAGATACGCAGTATTTT | CASRGGGTDTQYF
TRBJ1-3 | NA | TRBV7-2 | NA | TGTGCCAGCAGCCGGACGGGGAGCTCTGGAAACACCATATATTTT | CASSRTGSSGNTIYF